In its sample, the clone carrying this T cell receptor beta chain was seen once. Its antigen remains unknown. The source of the sample is a study of T cell responses to AZD1222 COVID-19 vaccine. Sequencing used immunoSEQ multiplex PCR; TCRdb keeps in-frame clones, though not all of them. The data show about 140,000 clones, 80% to 95% seen once. The germline CDR1 and CDR2 sequences are MNHEY and SVGAGI. The CDR3 spans 14 residues. The J segment lost 11 bases and the V segment lost 5 bases, leaving 9 bases of the junction unmatched. Study findings and constraints: Of spike-specific TCRs, nearly half reportedly target regions left unmutated in variants.

V gene TRBV6-5 combines with J gene TRBJ1-6; TRBD1 matches at 7 bases. This TCR derives from an adult who received the AZD1222 COVID-19 vaccine. The input for sequencing was peripheral blood, taken 28 days after the second AZD1222 dose. CDR3 sequence reads: CASSPRRGQAPLHF. DNA of the CDR3: TGTGCCAGCAGTCCCCGGAGGGGGCAGGCACCCCTCCACTTT.